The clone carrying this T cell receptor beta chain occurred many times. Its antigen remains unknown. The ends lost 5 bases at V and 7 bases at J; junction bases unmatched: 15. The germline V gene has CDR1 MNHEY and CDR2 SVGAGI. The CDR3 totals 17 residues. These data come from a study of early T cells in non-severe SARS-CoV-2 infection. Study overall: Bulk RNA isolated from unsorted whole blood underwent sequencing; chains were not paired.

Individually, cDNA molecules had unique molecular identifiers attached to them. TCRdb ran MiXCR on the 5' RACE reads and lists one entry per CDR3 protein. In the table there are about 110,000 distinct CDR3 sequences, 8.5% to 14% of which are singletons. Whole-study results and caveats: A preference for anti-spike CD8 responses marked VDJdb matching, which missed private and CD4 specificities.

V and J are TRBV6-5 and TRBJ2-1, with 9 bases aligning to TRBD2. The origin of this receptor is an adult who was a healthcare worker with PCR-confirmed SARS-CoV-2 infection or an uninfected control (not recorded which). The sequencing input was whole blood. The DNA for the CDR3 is TGTGCCAGCAGTCAACTAGCGGGCAAACTAGAGGGGAATGAGCAGTTCTTC. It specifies CASSQLAGKLEGNEQFF.